Listed below are T cell receptor beta chains from one sample, sequenced in a study of T cell responses to AZD1222 COVID-19 vaccine. Here immunoSEQ multiplex PCR was the method, and the copy in TCRdb shows in-frame clones only, minus some. The data contain over 130,000 clones, roughly nine tenths of them singletons. Sequencing used peripheral blood, obtained 28 days after the second dose of the MenACWY control vaccine. The receptors stem from an adult who received the MenACWY meningococcal vaccine as a control. Each CDR3 is given with its conserved first and last residue. Fields, in order: V gene, CDR3 protein.

TRBV5-4 CASSSQRGPIQETQYF
TRBV5-6 CASSDGTDLYRSYEQYF
TRBV7-6 CASSLGGNEYNEQFF
TRBV7-8 CASSDRQGRTDTQYF
TRBV13 CASSELAGGSNTGELFF
TRBV2 CASSLTTEQGAVDDEQFF
TRBV2 CASSEDRHTEAFF
TRBV5-1 CASSPGTGKVQPQHF
TRBV2 CASSAGEKLFF
TRBV3-1/TRBV3-2 CASSPRLAGAYEQYF
TRBV5-1 CASSLRGDSNQPQHF
TRBV28 CASTRTGGYLRGEQYF
TRBV28 CASRTGGNYGYTF
TRBV30 CAWARDGTDTQYF
TRBV4-3 CASSQDLSDTLEQYF
TRBV7-7 CASSSGLAGANEQFF
TRBV12-3/TRBV12-4 CASTRMTGTEAFF
TRBV19 CATTLGDSSSYEQYF
TRBV6-5 CASRTGGSNQPQHF
TRBV19 CASSRKMNTEAFF
TRBV14 CASSRKMNTEAFF
TRBV30 CAWMGTGGASPLHF
TRBV7-3 CASSPTLAGGLADEQFF
TRBV10-3 CAIRQGGNYGYTF
TRBV15 CATSRDLGIHEQYF
TRBV29-1 CSVGQGSYEQYF
TRBV7-2 CASSLDLYEQYF
TRBV5-1 CASANTGNSGNTIYF
TRBV2 CASSHTGQGADGVAFF
TRBV28 CATGRVSNQPQHF
TRBV25-1 CASSDGGINPDSPLHF
TRBV24-1 CATSEMTGGRLLQYF
TRBV7-8 CASSLAGQGGYEQYF
TRBV10-3 CAIRASDSPSYEQYF
TRBV9 CASSVLQGGSPLHF
TRBV28 CASSSHLFGYGYTF
TRBV12-3/TRBV12-4 CASSPQENTEAFF
TRBV7-2 CASSRDPDTEAFF
TRBV7-9 CASSPPGDSYNEQFF
TRBV4-3 CASSQDGTGEEKLFF
TRBV6-2/TRBV6-3 CASSYGQGPGETQYF
TRBV9 CASSVGNGYTF
TRBV3-1/TRBV3-2 CASSQDWGDQPQHF
TRBV6-2/TRBV6-3 CASSWGAHEQFF
TRBV28 CASSLIVGGGVETQYF
TRBV5-8 CASSLGRGTNTGELFF
TRBV3-1/TRBV3-2 CASSQDRGSSYEQYF
TRBV4-3 CASSQERSYEQYF
TRBV27 CASRPRVTNSPLHF
TRBV7-9 CASSFDRGGTEAFF
TRBV6-5 CASSHMSNSYEQYF
TRBV19 CASSISSTYRETQYF
TRBV5-8 CASSLGPQAYGYTF
TRBV14 CASSQDIRTSRLGGYTF
TRBV20-1 CSASRPEAFF
TRBV7-8 CASSLGTGLGNTIYF
TRBV30 CAWASGGASETQYF